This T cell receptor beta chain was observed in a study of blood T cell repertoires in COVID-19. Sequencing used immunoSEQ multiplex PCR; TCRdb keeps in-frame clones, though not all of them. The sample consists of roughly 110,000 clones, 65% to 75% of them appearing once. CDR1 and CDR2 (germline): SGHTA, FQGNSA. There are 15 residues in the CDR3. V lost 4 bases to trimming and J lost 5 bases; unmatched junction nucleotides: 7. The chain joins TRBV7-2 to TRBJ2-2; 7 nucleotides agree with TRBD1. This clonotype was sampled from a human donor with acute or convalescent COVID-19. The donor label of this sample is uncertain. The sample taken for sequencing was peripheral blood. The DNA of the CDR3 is TGTGCCAGCAGCTCACAGACAGGGCTGACCGGGGAGCTGTTTTTT. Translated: CASSSQTGLTGELFF.